This passage covers 4 T cell receptor beta chains from one sample sequenced in a study of beta chain features in type 1 diabetes. General study results and limits: Significant though moderate, a shortening of TCRB CDR3s appeared in all four CD4+ subsets of Type 1 diabetes patients.

These receptors' antigens are unknown. Isolated RNA was reverse transcribed in full, so expressed TCRB transcripts were sequenced. Method: immunoSEQ multiplex PCR; TCRdb's copy keeps in-frame clones and lacks some. The sample contains 120,000 or so clones, 17% of which appear only once. Specimen: central memory CD4+ T cells from blood. These receptor sequences come from a man aged 18 to 30 with type 1 diabetes.

This clone was counted a few times. This chain links TRBV2 with TRBJ1-1, with D unclear. The CDR3 runs to 14 residues. V lost 10 bases, J lost 4 bases, and 19 bases lay in between. Germline values: CDR1 SNHLY, CDR2 FYNNEI. CDR3: CATTKEVEGTEAFF. The CDR3 DNA reads TGTGCCACCACGAAGGAGGTAGAGGGCACTGAAGCTTTCTTT.

The sample holds a few counts of this clone. V is TRBV5-1 and J is TRBJ2-7; no clear D. The CDR3 has 14 amino acids. CDR1 and CDR2 from the germline V gene are SGHRS and YFSETQ. Trimming stripped 0 bases from V and 4 bases from J, with 11 bases between. The DNA of the CDR3 is TGCGCCAGCAGCTTGGACAGTAATCTATACGAGCAGTACTTC. Translating it yields CASSLDSNLYEQYF.

This sequence joins TRBV7-2 and TRBJ2-5; 14 bases fit TRBD2. With V trimmed by 5 bases and J by 5 bases, 7 bases remained unmatched. The CDR3 has 16 amino acids. In germline, CDR1 is SGHTA, CDR2 FQGNSA. CDR3 DNA: TGTGCCAGCAGCCCCCAGGGACTAGCGGGGGAGGAGACCCAGTACTTC. Translating gives CASSPQGLAGEETQYF.

This chain uses TRBV7-2 with TRBJ1-4; D is undetermined. Germline CDR1 is SGHTA and CDR2 is FQGNSA. This CDR3 region has 13 residues. The ends were cut back, 5 bases at V and 7 bases at J, with 11 bases in the middle. The CDR3 spells CASSPSVGEKLFF. The CDR3 nucleotides are TGTGCCAGCAGCCCTAGTGTAGGTGAAAAACTGTTTTTT.